A single sample is the source of the 26 T cell receptor beta chains below, sequenced in a study of monozygotic twins with inflammatory bowel disease. No DNA is given; TCRdb re-called the 5' RACE reads and lists each CDR3 protein once. In total, the table holds approximately 340,000 distinct CDR3 sequences. The specimen sequenced was blood. These receptor sequences come from a human donor with ulcerative colitis or Crohn's disease, or a healthy co-twin of an affected twin (not recorded which).

The chain links TRBV12-3 or TRBV12-4 to TRBJ1-1; TCRdb's D gene call, TRBD1, goes unchecked for lack of DNA. The CDR3 length is 14 residues. This chain's CDR3 is CASSLKGGGTEAFF.

This chain joins TRBV7-9 and TRBJ1-6; the TRBD1 assignment by TCRdb is unverifiable without DNA. The CDR3 is 15 amino acids. The germline gives CDR1 SEHNR, CDR2 FQNEAQ (reference sequence). CDR3 residues: CASSSRGTDNSPLHF.

The chain is built from TRBV29-1 and TRBJ1-1; TCRdb proposes TRBD1, but this gene call is untestable without DNA. This CDR3 is built from 12 residues. Germline CDR1 and CDR2: SQVTM and ANQGSEA. CDR3 residues: CSVVMGGEKAFF.

This rearrangement joins TRBV9 to TRBJ1-5. Germline CDR1 and CDR2: SGDLS and YYNGEE. The CDR3 loop spans 12 amino acids. The CDR3 sequence is CASGSQNQPQHF.

The J gene is TRBJ2-1, the V gene TRBV20-1. This CDR3 comprises 16 residues. The germline CDR1 and CDR2 sequences are DFQATT and SNEGSKA (reference sequence). The chain's CDR3 is CSPREGAGSSYNEQFF.

The chain carries TRBV21-1 and TRBJ2-6. TRBV21-1 counts as a pseudogene. This CDR3 contains 20 residues. The CDR3 loop is CASSKERSGSGVSGANVLTF.

V gene TRBV5-1 combines with J gene TRBJ1-1; the D call from TCRdb, TRBD1, cannot be confirmed without DNA. Germline lookup yields CDR1 SGHRS and CDR2 YFSETQ. This CDR3 has 15 amino acids. The CDR3 is CASSLAWGVNTEAFF.

The chain couples TRBV20-1 to TRBJ2-3. CDR3 size: 13 residues. The germline gives CDR1 DFQATT, CDR2 SNEGSKA (reference sequence). The CDR3 region is CSARALGSDTQYF.

The V and J genes are TRBV6-1 and TRBJ2-2; TCRdb lists TRBD2, though no DNA is available to test this call. This CDR3 spans 16 amino acids. Germline values: CDR1 MNHNS, CDR2 SASEGT. CDR3 residues: CASSDGAGVNTGELFF.

CDR3 sequence: CASSFPGREGQPQHF. The chain employs TRBV6-5 and TRBJ1-5; TCRdb's D call of TRBD1 is untestable without DNA. The CDR3 runs to 15 residues. Germline-derived CDR1 and CDR2 are MNHEY and SVGAGI.

The genes are TRBV20-1 and TRBJ2-3. This CDR3 region has 12 residues. CDR1 is DFQATT and CDR2 is SNEGSKA in the germline V gene (reference sequence). This CDR3 is CSGVLGTDTQYF.

V and J are TRBV30 and TRBJ1-6; the D call of TRBD1 rests on TCRdb alone, since no DNA is present to check it. CDR3 length equals 14 residues. Germline CDR1 and CDR2: GTSNPN and SVGIG (reference sequence). The CDR3 sequence: CAWSVGTATETLHF.

This chain joins TRBV19 and TRBJ2-1; the D call from TCRdb, TRBD2, cannot be confirmed without DNA. The CDR3 sequence is 16 residues long. CDR1 is LNHDA and CDR2 is SQIVND in the germline V gene (reference sequence). This CDR3 reads CASSIGLAGVYNEQFF.

The chain couples TRBV12-3 or TRBV12-4 to TRBJ1-4. The CDR3 is 13 residues long. CDR3 in amino acids: CASSLAGPKELFF.

This chain joins TRBV7-2 and TRBJ1-1. The CDR3 covers 14 residues. The germline V gene has CDR1 SGHTA and CDR2 FQGNSA. CDR3 region: CASRPRTMNTEAFF.

V and J are TRBV7-3 and TRBJ2-1; TCRdb gives TRBD1 as the D gene, but with no DNA this cannot be confirmed. Germline V gene lookup returns CDR1 SGHTA and CDR2 FQGTGA. The CDR3 sequence is 16 residues long. The chain's CDR3 is CASSREGAGVRNEQFF.

V usage is TRBV20-1 and J usage is TRBJ2-7; TCRdb gives TRBD2 as the D gene, but with no DNA this cannot be confirmed. Germline V gives CDR1 DFQATT, CDR2 SNEGSKA (reference sequence). The CDR3 contains 13 residues. This chain's CDR3 is CSARGTHKYEQYF.

The chain uses TRBV2 and TRBJ1-2; TCRdb proposes TRBD1, but this gene call is untestable without DNA. This CDR3 spans 14 amino acids. Looked up from germline, CDR1 is SNHLY and CDR2 is FYNNEI. This CDR3 is CASIEGEVGRGYTF.

The chain combines TRBV5-1 with TRBJ2-2. The CDR3 extends over 14 amino acids. Looked up from germline, CDR1 is SGHRS and CDR2 is YFSETQ. CDR3 protein: CASSLEGSARELFF.

The gene calls are TRBV7-8 and TRBJ1-4; the TCRdb D gene call, TRBD1, has no DNA to confirm it. The germline CDR1 and CDR2 sequences are SGHVS and FQNEAQ. The CDR3 extends over 14 amino acids. CDR3 residues: CASSLAWTGGKLFF.

CDR3 region: CASSLPRIRTYEQYF. J is TRBJ2-7 and V is TRBV28; absent DNA, TCRdb's TRBD2 call cannot be checked. CDR1 and CDR2 from the germline V gene are MDHEN and SYDVKM. CDR3 length: 15 amino acids.

The chain uses TRBV9 and TRBJ1-2; TCRdb picks TRBD1, but there is no DNA to check that call. Germline loops: CDR1 SGDLS, CDR2 YYNGEE. The CDR3 covers 15 residues. The CDR3 region is CASSVYQGANYGYTF.

V usage is TRBV7-2 and J usage is TRBJ1-5; the D call from TCRdb, TRBD1, cannot be confirmed without DNA. This CDR3 has 13 amino acids. In germline, CDR1 is SGHTA, CDR2 FQGNSA. CDR3 region: CASSTGGNQPQHF.

The V call is TRBV5-5, the J call TRBJ1-3; TCRdb's assignment of TRBD1 cannot be checked, as there is no DNA. The length of the CDR3 is 16 residues. Germline V lookup: CDR1 SGHKS, CDR2 YYEKEE (reference sequence). CDR3 amino acids: CASSTGQDFSGNTIYF.

The CDR3 loop is CASSPPTGGEKLFF. V and J are TRBV18 and TRBJ1-4; the TCRdb call, TRBD1, lacks DNA for checking. The CDR3 covers 14 residues. Germline CDR1 and CDR2: KGHSH and LQKENI.

V gene TRBV28 combines with J gene TRBJ1-6. The germline CDR1 and CDR2 sequences are MDHEN and SYDVKM. The CDR3 covers 14 residues. The CDR3 loop is CASSLAGPHSPLHF.